Listed here are 21 T cell receptor beta chains from one sample, sequenced in a study of metastatic and nonmetastatic thyroid tumors. MiXCR reprocessed the PCR reads for TCRdb. This sample has around 65,000 clones, with 14% found just once. Each patient came to thyroid surgery without any prior treatment (of any kind). The sequenced sample consisted of blood. These TCRs come from a male donor with papillary thyroid cancer or a benign thyroid nodule (not recorded which). Some clones in this sample may be carry-over from other donors' samples.

This clone was found many times. The genes are TRBV5-5 and TRBJ2-7, with 8 bases aligning to TRBD2. CDR1 and CDR2 from the germline V gene are SGHKS and YYEKEE (reference sequence). CDR3 length: 15 amino acids. V shed 3 bases, J shed 4 bases, and the junction held 9 bases outside the gene matches. CDR3 in DNA: TGTGCCAGCAGCTACTCACCACTAGCGGAGTACGAGCAGTACGTC. Encoded protein: CASSYSPLAEYEQYV.

As to this clone: This sample also contains other DNA sequences that code for the same CDR3. The rearrangement links TRBV20-1 to TRBJ2-7, with D maybe TRBD1 (6 bases). Germline loops: CDR1 DFQATT, CDR2 SNEGSKA (reference sequence). CDR3 size: 15 residues. Trimming stripped 5 bases from V and 3 bases from J, with 20 bases between. This CDR3 is CSALSRQRGSYEQYF. Here the CDR3 DNA reads TGCAGTGCTCTGAGCAGGCAGAGGGGGAGCTACGAGCAGTACTTC.

This clone was seen ten or more times. The CDR3 sequence is CSAAGNTEQFF. The CDR3 region has the DNA TGCAGTGCTGCGGGTAATACTGAGCAGTTCTTC. The J gene is TRBJ2-1, the V gene TRBV20-1; perhaps TRBD2 as D (5 bases). The germline CDR1 and CDR2 sequences are DFQATT and SNEGSKA (reference sequence). V was clipped by 5 bases and J by 9 bases, with 11 bases between them. The CDR3 is 11 residues long.

At least ten counts were recorded for this clone. The chain links TRBV6-1 to TRBJ2-5; 11 bases are a match to TRBD1. The germline CDR1 and CDR2 sequences are MNHNS and SASEGT. CDR3 size: 14 residues. The J segment lost 5 bases and the V segment lost 7 bases, leaving 6 bases of the junction unmatched. The CDR3 region has the DNA TGTGCCAGCACCTCCGGGACAGGGGGGGAGACCCAGTACTTC. As protein: CASTSGTGGETQYF.

The table lists this clone with a few counts. The chain combines TRBV27 with TRBJ1-2, with 8 nucleotides matching TRBD1. Germline trimming cut 5 bases from V and 4 bases from J; bases unmatched to any gene: 6. Germline loops: CDR1 MNHEY, CDR2 SMNVEV (reference sequence). The CDR3 is 14 residues long. CDR3 DNA sequence: TGTGCCAGCAGTGGGGACAGGACTCTCTATGGCTACACCTTC. It encodes CASSGDRTLYGYTF.

This clone was seen at least ten times. J is TRBJ1-1 and V is TRBV20-1; no reliable D call. CDR1 and CDR2 from the germline V gene are DFQATT and SNEGSKA (reference sequence). The CDR3 runs 14 residues. With 6 bases removed from V and 1 base from J, the gap between germline ends came to 15 bases. The CDR3 region is CSALRKGRNTEAFF. The CDR3 region has the DNA TGCAGTGCGCTCCGCAAGGGCCGGAACACTGAAGCTTTCTTT.

In this sample, this clone turned up many times. This clone may be a read error of a much larger clone one base away. This chain links TRBV2 with TRBJ2-7; no definite D call. The CDR3 covers 14 residues. The V gene's germline CDR1 is SNHLY and CDR2 FYNNEI. Trimming pared 1 base from V and 7 bases from J, leaving 14 bases between. The CDR3 region has the DNA TGTGCCAGCAGTGAAGGGCTCTTCCGGAGTGAGCAGTACGTC. Translating it yields CASSEGLFRSEQYV.

In its sample, this clone was seen many times. This chain connects TRBV5-6 to TRBJ2-7, with 10 bases matching TRBD2. Germline assignment: CDR1 SGHDT and CDR2 YYEEEE. The V and J ends lost 4 bases and 4 bases, in that order; junction bases with no gene match: 11. The CDR3 contains 16 residues. The CDR3 sequence is CASSHFSGRKGYEQYV. The CDR3 region has the DNA TGTGCCAGCAGCCATTTTAGCGGGAGGAAGGGGTACGAGCAGTACGTC.

This clone was found many times. CDR3 coding DNA: TGTGCCAGCAGCAAATATGAAATTTCTAGCACAGATACGCAGTATTTT. It codes for CASSKYEISSTDTQYF. The chain combines TRBV7-7 with TRBJ2-3; D gene uncertain. V was shortened by 5 bases and J by 0 bases, with 15 bases between the two germline ends. The CDR3 has 16 amino acids. Per germline, CDR1 SSHAT and CDR2 FNYEAQ (reference sequence).

This clone appeared a few times. The rearrangement uses TRBV28 and TRBJ2-7; D gene ambiguous. This CDR3 has 12 amino acids. Germline-derived CDR1 and CDR2 are MDHEN and SYDVKM. The ends were cut back, 2 bases at V and 4 bases at J, with 6 bases in the middle. The CDR3 coding sequence is TGTGCCAGCAGTTTACATGTTTACGAGCAGTACTTC. It codes for CASSLHVYEQYF.

Of note for this clone: A much larger clone differs by one base, so this may be a read error. The chain is built from TRBV20-1 and TRBJ2-1, with D tentatively TRBD1 (5 bases). This CDR3 is built from 15 residues. The ends were cut back, 6 bases at V and 5 bases at J, with 20 bases in the middle. Germline values: CDR1 DFQATT, CDR2 SNEGSKA (reference sequence). The CDR3 sequence is CSASFAAGLNNEQFF. CDR3 nucleotides: TGCAGTGCCTCCTTCGCGGCAGGGCTGAACAATGAGCAGTTCTTC.

This clone was recorded only once. A much larger clone lies one base from this, so it may be a read error. The chain recombines TRBV7-3 with TRBJ2-5; the D gene is possibly TRBD2 (6 bases). This CDR3 spans 19 amino acids. CDR1 and CDR2 from the germline V gene are SGHTA and FQGTGA. The CDR3 loop reads CASSLTGIGSATLRETQHF. In nucleotides, the CDR3 is TGTGCCAGCAGCTTAACGGGGATCGGATCAGCGACCCTCCGGGAGACCCAGCACTTC.

This clone was seen repeatedly, ten times or more. The same CDR3 can be traced to other DNA sequences in this sample. The DNA of the CDR3 is TGTGCCACCAGCAGAGATCCCCCAGGGGAGGGAAATCAGCCCCAGCATTTT. This codes for CATSRDPPGEGNQPQHF. The chain is built from TRBV15 and TRBJ1-5, with D tentatively TRBD1 (6 bases). There are 17 residues in the CDR3. The V and J ends lost 0 bases and 4 bases respectively, with 16 bases between them. Germline CDR1 and CDR2: LNHNV and YYDKDF (reference sequence).

This clone occurred many times. The CDR3 sequence is CASSPREGIYEKLFF. The CDR3, as DNA: TGTGCCAGCAGCCCACGGGAGGGTATATACGAAAAACTGTTTTTT. This chain links TRBV11-2 with TRBJ1-4; D ambiguous. Trimming removed 5 bases at V and 8 bases at J, with 18 bases between. The length of the CDR3 is 15 residues. Germline CDR1 and CDR2: SGHAT and FQNNGV.

The CDR3 loop is CASSPGQADYGYTF. As DNA, the CDR3 is TGTGCCAGCAGCCCCGGACAGGCGGACTATGGCTACACCTTC. V is TRBV7-3 and J is TRBJ1-2; TRBD1 agrees at 7 bases. Germline V gene lookup returns CDR1 SGHTA and CDR2 FQGTGA. With 5 bases clipped from V and 3 bases from J, the junction kept 6 bases outside the gene matches. The CDR3 runs 14 residues.

Concerning this clone itself: With a much larger clone just one base away, this may be a read error. V and J are TRBV29-1 and TRBJ2-1; D may be TRBD1 (5 bases). V dropped 6 bases and J dropped 0 bases, with 18 bases sitting between them. The CDR3 runs to 16 residues. Germline V gene sequence: CDR1 SQVTM, CDR2 ANQGSEA. The CDR3 here is CSVHLVQVSSYNEQFF. The CDR3 DNA sequence: TGCAGCGTCCACCTGGTACAGGTGAGCTCCTACAATGAGCAGTTCTTC.

Worth noting for this clone: The junction does not match germline at one end; this may be a read error. The chain has TRBV5-4 and TRBJ1-2; no definite D call. Germline lookup yields CDR1 SGHNT and CDR2 YYREEE (reference sequence). This CDR3 spans 13 amino acids. The CDR3 loop reads CASILVGVHGYTF. As DNA, the CDR3 is TGTGCCAGCATCTTGGTCGGTGTACATGGCTACACCTTC.

This chain connects TRBV9 to TRBJ1-2, with TRBD1 matching 8 bases. The CDR3 sequence is 18 residues long. The V gene's germline CDR1 is SGDLS and CDR2 YYNGEE. The trim removed 2 bases at V and 1 base at J, leaving 13 bases unmatched. This chain's CDR3 is CASSVGSTGTGSNYGYTF. The CDR3 region has the DNA TGTGCCAGCAGCGTGGGAAGTACGGGGACAGGTAGTAACTATGGCTACACCTTC.

This clone was found many times. The J gene is TRBJ1-1, the V gene TRBV4-1, with D possibly being TRBD1 (6 bases). Germline loops: CDR1 MGHRA, CDR2 YSYEKL. V lost 1 base, J lost 6 bases, and 18 bases lay in between. This CDR3 spans 16 amino acids. The DNA of the CDR3 is TGCGCCAGCAGCCAAGGGGGGGCCGGGGTTTATGCTGAAGCTTTCTTT. Its protein product is CASSQGGAGVYAEAFF.

Many counts were recorded for this clone. The chain couples TRBV5-5 to TRBJ1-1; the D gene is possibly TRBD1 (5 bases). V dropped 4 bases and J dropped 5 bases, with 18 bases sitting between them. Germline V gives CDR1 SGHKS, CDR2 YYEKEE (reference sequence). CDR3 size: 15 residues. The CDR3 is CASSPGMGGGTEAFF. The CDR3 region has the DNA TGTGCCAGCAGCCCAGGAATGGGGGGAGGAACTGAAGCTTTCTTT.

The sample holds a few counts of this clone. The junction differs from germline at one of its ends, possibly a read error. V is TRBV6-2 or TRBV6-3 and J is TRBJ1-5, with TRBD1 matching 7 bases. The CDR3 covers 15 residues. In germline, CDR1 is MNHEY, CDR2 SVGEGT. CDR3 DNA sequence: TGTGCCAGCACCAAGGACAGGCCTAGCAATCAGCGCCAGCATTTT. It translates to CASTKDRPSNQRQHF.